This T cell receptor (beta chain) came from a study of CD8 T cells in Susac syndrome. There are 13 residues in the CDR3. Trimming stripped 7 bases from V and 1 base from J, with 11 bases between. The germline gives CDR1 LGHDT, CDR2 YNNKEL (reference sequence). Random hexamers were used to reverse transcribe roughly 0.45 to 1 ug of RNA. Each CDR3 protein gets one entry after TCRdb re-called the immunoSEQ multiplex PCR reads with MiXCR. The sample lists about 100,000 distinct CDR3 sequences; 95% were seen once. The sequenced sample consisted of CD8+ T cells from PBMCs. The gene calls are TRBV3-1 and TRBJ2-7; TRBD2 is a possible D gene (6 bases). This clonotype originated in a human donor with Susac syndrome. CDR3: CASTDGGSYEQYF. The CDR3 region has the DNA TGTGCCAGCACCGACGGGGGTTCCTACGAGCAGTACTTC.